These 15 T cell receptor beta chains were all obtained from the same sample, sequenced in a study of beta chain features in type 1 diabetes. These TCRs' antigens remain unknown. cDNA synthesis used the whole RNA isolate, giving expressed TCRB sequences. The assay was immunoSEQ multiplex PCR, and TCRdb's table has in-frame clones only and misses some. This sample has some 350,000 clones, with around 10% found just once. General study results and limits: In every one of the four CD4+ subsets, TCRB CDR3s were moderately but significantly shorter in Type 1 diabetes patients.

The sample comprised central memory CD4+ T cells from blood. The receptor source for this set is a man younger than 40 with type 1 diabetes.

The V and J genes are TRBV30 and TRBJ1-1; D uncertain. V lost 8 bases, J lost 4 bases, and 23 bases lay in between. The CDR3 totals 15 residues. Germline-derived CDR1 and CDR2 are GTSNPN and SVGIG (reference sequence). The CDR3 nucleotides are TGTGCCGCAAAGTCACCTTACAGTGGGTCCACTGAAGCTTTCTTT. Protein product: CAAKSPYSGSTEAFF.

This clone was counted between two and nine times. The V gene is TRBV4-3, the J gene TRBJ1-6; no reliable D call. CDR3 size: 13 residues. Germline values: CDR1 LGHNA, CDR2 YSLEER. V shed 0 bases and J shed 9 bases, with 6 bases lying between them. The CDR3 sequence: CASSQEIGSPLHF. The CDR3 region has the DNA TGCGCCAGCAGCCAAGAGATTGGTTCACCCCTCCACTTT.

In this sample, this clone turned up a few times. The chain combines TRBV10-3 with TRBJ2-1; 7 bases match TRBD1. This CDR3 region has 14 residues. The V and J ends lost 2 bases and 9 bases, in that order; junction bases with no gene match: 7. Germline-derived CDR1 and CDR2 are ENHRY and SYGVKD. CDR3 in DNA: TGTGCCATCAGTGAGACGTACACAGGGGTTGAGCAGTTCTTC. Protein: CAISETYTGVEQFF.

This clone was observed a handful of times. The V and J genes are TRBV5-6 and TRBJ2-1, with 9 bases matching TRBD2. Germline V CDR1 and CDR2: SGHDT, YYEEEE. V shed 4 bases and J 1 base; nucleotides not matched to a gene: 6. The CDR3 consists of 16 residues. Here the CDR3 DNA reads TGTGCCAGCAGCGCCTCTAGCGGGATTTCCTACAATGAGCAGTTCTTC. Translation: CASSASSGISYNEQFF.

The genes are TRBV5-6 and TRBJ2-1, with TRBD1 matching over 11 bases. The V gene's germline CDR1 is SGHDT and CDR2 YYEEEE. This CDR3 region has 16 residues. Trimming took 2 bases from V and 5 from J; bases not matched to a gene: 6. The CDR3 nucleotides read TGTGCCAGCAGCTTTCCCGGGACAGGGGGTCACAATGAGCAGTTCTTC. Translated: CASSFPGTGGHNEQFF.

This clone occurred a few times. This same CDR3 is encoded by further DNA sequences in the sample. The chain combines TRBV18 with TRBJ1-1; TRBD1 aligns across 10 bases. This CDR3 comprises 16 residues. Trimming removed 1 base from V and 4 bases from J; junction bases left unmatched: 6. CDR1 is KGHSH, CDR2 LQKENI, per germline. Here the CDR3 DNA reads TGTGCCAGCTCACCACAAGGACAGGGGGTGGCCACTGAAGCTTTCTTT. This gives the protein CASSPQGQGVATEAFF.

This clone has only a few counts. V and J are TRBV29-1 and TRBJ2-3, with 7 bases identical to TRBD2. Germline V CDR1 and CDR2: SQVTM, ANQGSEA. V was pared by 4 bases and J by 3 bases, with 7 bases of the junction left unmatched. This CDR3 has 14 residues. CDR3 nucleotide sequence: TGCAGCGTTGGTATGCTAGCGGTGACAGATACGCAGTATTTT. It specifies CSVGMLAVTDTQYF.

The chain is built from TRBV29-1 and TRBJ2-7, with D perhaps matching TRBD1 (6 bases). CDR3 length: 13 residues. CDR1 is SQVTM, CDR2 ANQGSEA, per germline. The ends were cut back, 7 bases at V and 0 bases at J, with 13 bases in the middle. CDR3 sequence (DNA): TGCAGCGCGTGTCGGGACACCTCCTACGAGCAGTACTTC. The encoded protein is CSACRDTSYEQYF.

The genes are TRBV9 and TRBJ2-6, with 7 bases lining up with TRBD2. J gave up 3 bases and V 2 bases, and 8 bases lay outside the gene matches. Germline V gene data show CDR1 as SGDLS and CDR2 as YYNGEE. The CDR3 consists of 17 residues. CDR3 loop: CASSVVPRDYGANVLTF. In DNA form, the CDR3 reads TGTGCCAGCAGCGTTGTGCCCAGGGACTATGGGGCCAACGTCCTGACTTTC.

The DNA of the CDR3 is TGCGCCAGCAGCCAAGGAAGGGGGAACCAGTACTTC. It encodes CASSQGRGNQYF. This rearrangement joins TRBV4-1 to TRBJ2-5; a weak D match, TRBD1 (6 bases). The V and J ends lost 1 base and 10 bases respectively, with 10 bases between them. This CDR3 region has 12 residues. CDR1 MGHRA and CDR2 YSYEKL come from the germline V gene.

This clone was seen many times. This chain joins TRBV19 and TRBJ1-1, with D unresolved. Germline V gene sequence: CDR1 LNHDA, CDR2 SQIVND (reference sequence). V gave up 3 bases and J gave up 4 bases, with 18 bases separating them. The length of the CDR3 is 16 residues. Here the CDR3 reads CASSIRAASSGTEAFF. As DNA, the CDR3 is TGTGCCAGTAGTATTCGGGCCGCCAGCTCGGGCACTGAAGCTTTCTTT.

The V and J genes are TRBV7-8 and TRBJ2-1, with 11 bases that match TRBD2. V lost 5 bases and J lost 6; bases outside the gene matches: 9. Germline V gene data show CDR1 as SGHVS and CDR2 as FQNEAQ. The length of the CDR3 is 16 residues. The CDR3 here is CASSHLVGTSGNEQFF. CDR3 nucleotides: TGTGCCAGCAGCCATTTAGTTGGGACTAGCGGCAATGAGCAGTTCTTC.

This clone was seen repeatedly, ten times or more. V usage is TRBV23-1 and J usage is TRBJ2-1; TRBD2 agrees at 11 bases. TRBV23-1 is an open reading frame whose function is uncertain. The V and J ends lost 2 bases and 6 bases, in that order; junction bases with no gene match: 9. CDR3 size: 17 residues. In DNA form, the CDR3 reads TGCGCCAGCAGTCAACACCCATGGCTAGCGGGAGGCAATGAGCAGTTCTTC. Protein product: CASSQHPWLAGGNEQFF.

In this sample, this clone turned up a few times. The rearrangement uses TRBV14 and TRBJ1-6; unclear D gene. The CDR3 extends over 12 amino acids. The V gene's germline CDR1 is SGHDN and CDR2 FVKESK. Trimming stripped 6 bases from V and 8 bases from J, with 8 bases between. The CDR3 sequence: CASRDGDSPLHF. As DNA, the CDR3 is TGTGCCAGCAGGGACGGCGATTCACCCCTCCACTTT.

The V gene is TRBV28, the J gene TRBJ2-7; perhaps TRBD1 as D (5 bases). The CDR3 is 15 amino acids. CDR1 and CDR2 (germline): MDHEN, SYDVKM. The V end was cut by 1 base, the J end by 4 bases, with 14 bases between. DNA of the CDR3: TGTGCCAGCAGTTTATCATCCGCAGGGTCTTACGAGCAGTACTTC. Translating gives CASSLSSAGSYEQYF. Using reference TRBV28 and TRBJ2-7 for the parts outside the CDR3, the full variable domain is DVKVTQSSRYLVKRTGEKVFLECVQDMDHENMFWYRQDPGLGLRLIYFSYDVKMKEKGDIPEGYSVSREKKERFSLILESASTNQTSMYLCASSLSSAGSYEQYFGPGTRLTVT.